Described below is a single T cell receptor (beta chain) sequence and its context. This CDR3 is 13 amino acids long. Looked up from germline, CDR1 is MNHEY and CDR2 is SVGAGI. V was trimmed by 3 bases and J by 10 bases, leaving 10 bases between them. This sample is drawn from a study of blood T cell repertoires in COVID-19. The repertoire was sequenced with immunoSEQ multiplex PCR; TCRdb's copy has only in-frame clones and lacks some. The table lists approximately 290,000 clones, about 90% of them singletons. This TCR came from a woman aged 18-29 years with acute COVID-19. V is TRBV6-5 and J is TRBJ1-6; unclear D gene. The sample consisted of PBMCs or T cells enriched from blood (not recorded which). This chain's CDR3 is CASSYGRESPLHF. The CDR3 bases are TGTGCCAGCAGTTATGGTCGGGAATCACCCCTCCACTTT.